These 31 T cell receptor beta chains were sequenced from one sample in a study of cytomegalovirus exposure and HLA in healthy donors. PCR was performed using 60 Vbeta and 13 Jbeta primers. Only in-frame clones appear in the TCRdb table, and some are missing; sequencing was by immunoSEQ multiplex PCR. The sample holds more than 110,000 clones, nearly 80% seen once. Sequences were obtained from PBMCs. These receptors were obtained from a male donor in good health and CMV-seronegative.

The chain combines TRBV13 with TRBJ1-1; 9 positions match TRBD1. The ends lost 1 base at V and 0 bases at J; junction bases unmatched: 6. The CDR3 loop spans 17 amino acids. Germline assignment: CDR1 PRHDT and CDR2 FYEKMQ (reference sequence). CDR3 sequence (DNA): TGTGCCAGCAGCTTAGCCGACAGGGGGTTCTTGAACACTGAAGCTTTCTTT. Encoded protein: CASSLADRGFLNTEAFF.

The chain joins TRBV19 to TRBJ1-5; no firm D call. This CDR3 is 8 amino acids long. V was shortened by 10 bases and J by 8 bases, with 3 bases between the two germline ends. Germline values: CDR1 LNHDA, CDR2 SQIVND (reference sequence). The DNA of the CDR3 is TGTGCCATTAAGCCCCAGCATTTT. It codes for CAIKPQHF.

The chain couples TRBV28 to TRBJ2-7; weak D call: TRBD1 (6 bases). This CDR3 comprises 12 residues. V dropped 5 bases and J dropped 4 bases, with 9 bases sitting between them. Per germline, CDR1 MDHEN and CDR2 SYDVKM. This CDR3 reads CASSPQGYEQYF. The DNA of the CDR3 is TGTGCCAGCAGTCCTCAGGGGTACGAGCAGTACTTC.

With regard to this clone: As the CDR3 is not closed by the conserved phenylalanine or tryptophan, this likely results from a read error. The chain combines TRBV6-1 with TRBJ1-1; D not resolved. Per the germline V gene, CDR1 is MNHNS and CDR2 is SASEGT. V was cut by 8 bases and J by 10 bases, with 8 bases left in between. The CDR3 is made up of 9 amino acids. In DNA form, the CDR3 reads TGTGCCAGCGAGTCTGGAGCTTTCCTT. Translation gives CASESGAFL.

The chain links TRBV5-4 to TRBJ2-5, with TRBD2 as a possible D gene (7 bases). The CDR3 spans 14 residues. Germline CDR1 is SGHNT and CDR2 is YYREEE (reference sequence). V lost 4 bases, J lost 3 bases, and 13 bases lay in between. The CDR3 coding sequence is TGTGCCAGCAGCCCGTGGGGGGGCGAAGAGACCCAGTACTTC. Its protein is CASSPWGGEETQYF. Supplemented by reference TRBV5-4 and TRBJ2-5, the full variable domain reads ETGVTQSPTHLIKTRGQQVTLRCSSQSGHNTVSWYQQALGQGPQFIFQYYREEENGRGNFPPRFSGLQFPNYSSELNVNALELDDSALYLCASSPWGGEETQYFGPGTRLLVL.

This chain joins TRBV5-1 and TRBJ2-3, with a tentative D call TRBD1 (6 bases). V lost 6 bases, J lost 0 bases, and 11 bases lay in between. Germline values: CDR1 SGHRS, CDR2 YFSETQ. This CDR3 contains 14 residues. The chain's CDR3 is CASNTQGSTDTQYF. The DNA for the CDR3 is TGCGCCAGCAACACTCAGGGGAGCACAGATACGCAGTATTTT.

The rearrangement joins TRBV11-2 to TRBJ2-5; D call uncertain. Looked up from germline, CDR1 is SGHAT and CDR2 is FQNNGV. V lost 1 base, J lost 1 base, and 7 bases lay in between. The CDR3 sequence is 14 residues long. The CDR3 nucleotides are TGTGCCAGCAGCTTAGCCCCGTCCCAAGAGACCCAGTACTTC. Protein sequence: CASSLAPSQETQYF.

J is TRBJ1-5 and V is TRBV28, with D possibly matching TRBD1 (6 bases). V shed 3 bases and J shed 9 bases, with 12 bases lying between them. Germline V lookup: CDR1 MDHEN, CDR2 SYDVKM. The CDR3 loop spans 13 amino acids. The CDR3 bases are TGTGCCAGCAGTTTCAGGGGAGGGCGGCCCCAGCATTTT. Amino acid sequence: CASSFRGGRPQHF. The whole variable domain, remainder taken from reference TRBV28 and TRBJ1-5, is DVKVTQSSRYLVKRTGEKVFLECVQDMDHENMFWYRQDPGLGLRLIYFSYDVKMKEKGDIPEGYSVSREKKERFSLILESASTNQTSMYLCASSFRGGRPQHFGDGTRLSIL.

The chain is built from TRBV28 and TRBJ1-2; the D is unclear. This CDR3 region has 12 residues. The V and J ends lost 3 bases and 8 bases respectively, with 10 bases between them. Germline V lookup: CDR1 MDHEN, CDR2 SYDVKM. In nucleotides, the CDR3 is TGTGCCAGCAGTTTTACCGGGATCGGCTACACCTTC. It codes for CASSFTGIGYTF.

The V gene is TRBV6-6, the J gene TRBJ2-7, with D possibly being TRBD1 (6 bases). The CDR3 has 13 residues. Germline CDR1 is MNHNY and CDR2 is SVGAGI (reference sequence). V lost 4 bases and J 3 bases, leaving 10 bases between the germline ends. The chain's CDR3 is CASSLVQGYEQYF. The CDR3, as DNA: TGTGCCAGCAGTTTAGTACAGGGCTACGAGCAGTACTTC.

The gene calls are TRBV4-1 and TRBJ2-3, with 13 bases that match TRBD2. This CDR3 contains 16 residues. V shed 4 bases and J 5 bases; nucleotides not matched to a gene: 6. CDR1 and CDR2 from the germline V gene are MGHRA and YSYEKL. The CDR3 nucleotides are TGCGCCAGCAGCCTTACTAGCGGGGGGGCGGAAGATACGCAGTATTTT. This gives the protein CASSLTSGGAEDTQYF.

Written as DNA, the CDR3 is TGCGCCAGCAGCCCCCTCTCAGCCGGGAGCTCCTACAATGAGCAGTTCTTC. This translates into CASSPLSAGSSYNEQFF. The gene calls are TRBV4-3 and TRBJ2-1, with D possibly matching TRBD2 (6 bases). V gave up 4 bases and J gave up 0 bases, with 16 bases separating them. The CDR3 runs 17 residues. Germline V gene sequence: CDR1 LGHNA, CDR2 YSLEER.

The J gene is TRBJ1-1, the V gene TRBV5-1; 7 bases align to TRBD1. The length of the CDR3 is 14 residues. From germline, CDR1 is SGHRS and CDR2 YFSETQ. Trimming removed 2 bases from V and 3 bases from J; junction bases left unmatched: 4. The DNA for the CDR3 is TGCGCCAGCAGCTTTCAAGGACAGGACACTGAAGCTTTCTTT. It yields the protein CASSFQGQDTEAFF.

The chain couples TRBV4-1 to TRBJ1-2; D gene uncertain. Trimming shortened V by 0 bases and J by 9 bases, and 14 bases separated the two germline ends. Germline-derived CDR1 and CDR2 are MGHRA and YSYEKL. This CDR3 has 14 residues. The CDR3 DNA sequence: TGCGCCAGCAGCCAAGATTCGGCAGGTCCTCGCTACACCTTC. Translated, it gives CASSQDSAGPRYTF.

The V gene is TRBV11-2, the J gene TRBJ2-1, with D possibly being TRBD1 (6 bases). Germline CDR1 is SGHAT and CDR2 is FQNNGV. The CDR3 extends over 14 amino acids. Trimming removed 3 bases from V and 9 bases from J, with 15 bases in between. This CDR3 reads CASSFLTGWGEQFF. Written as DNA, the CDR3 is TGTGCCAGCAGCTTCCTGACAGGCTGGGGTGAGCAGTTCTTC.

The chain combines TRBV7-2 with TRBJ2-3; no clear D gene. The germline CDR1 and CDR2 sequences are SGHTA and FQGNSA. Deletions cut 1 base from V and 6 bases from J, with 14 bases between. There are 15 residues in the CDR3. DNA of the CDR3: TGTGCCAGCAGCTTAGAAGTTGCCCCGAGGGATACGCAGTATTTT. Encoded protein: CASSLEVAPRDTQYF.

This chain joins TRBV6-6 and TRBJ2-5; weak D call: TRBD1 (5 bases). The ends were cut back, 6 bases at V and 2 bases at J, with 13 bases in the middle. CDR1 MNHNY and CDR2 SVGAGI come from the germline V gene (reference sequence). This CDR3 is built from 14 residues. The CDR3 coding sequence is TGTGCCAGCAGCTATGGACACCTACAAGAGACCCAGTACTTC. It translates to CASSYGHLQETQYF.

The J gene is TRBJ2-7, the V gene TRBV6-6; 14 nucleotides match TRBD2. V shed 4 bases, J shed 5 bases, and the junction held 4 bases outside the gene matches. This CDR3 is built from 15 residues. From germline, CDR1 is MNHNY and CDR2 SVGAGI (reference sequence). The CDR3 loop reads CASSSGLAGADEQYF. The CDR3 nucleotides read TGTGCCAGCAGTTCGGGACTAGCGGGGGCTGACGAGCAGTACTTC.

V gene TRBV9 combines with J gene TRBJ1-4; the D gene is possibly TRBD1 (6 bases). This CDR3 comprises 15 residues. V lost 2 bases and J 7 bases, leaving 15 bases between the germline ends. In germline, CDR1 is SGDLS, CDR2 YYNGEE. The CDR3 DNA follows: TGTGCCAGCAGCGTTGGGGCAGGGGAAGGTGAAAAACTGTTTTTT. Its protein is CASSVGAGEGEKLFF. Full variable domain (missing parts from reference TRBV9 and TRBJ1-4): DSGVTQTPKHLITATGQRVTLRCSPRSGDLSVYWYQQSLDQGLQFLIQYYNGEERAKGNILERFSAQQFPDLHSELNLSSLELGDSALYFCASSVGAGEGEKLFFGSGTQLSVL.

The chain links TRBV20-1 to TRBJ2-2, with TRBD1 matching over 8 bases. This CDR3 is built from 11 residues. Germline lookup yields CDR1 DFQATT and CDR2 SNEGSKA (reference sequence). The CDR3 here is CSPDRAGELFF. As DNA, the CDR3 is TGCAGCCCGGACAGGGCCGGGGAGCTGTTTTTT.

This sequence joins TRBV7-8 and TRBJ2-5, with a possible D match to TRBD2 (7 bases). V gave up 6 bases and J gave up 2 bases, with 19 bases separating them. From germline, CDR1 is SGHVS and CDR2 FQNEAQ. The CDR3 covers 16 residues. CDR3 loop: CASRLLGLGGQETQYF. As DNA, the CDR3 is TGTGCCAGCAGACTCTTAGGACTAGGGGGACAAGAGACCCAGTACTTC.

This clone was seen a handful of times. The V gene is TRBV5-1, the J gene TRBJ2-7; 8 nucleotides line up with TRBD2. Germline V gives CDR1 SGHRS, CDR2 YFSETQ. The trim removed 1 base at V and 2 bases at J, leaving 14 bases unmatched. The length of the CDR3 is 18 residues. Written as DNA, the CDR3 is TGCGCCAGCAGCTTGCGGTCAGCGGGGGACCTCGATCCCTACGAGCAGTACTTC. It specifies CASSLRSAGDLDPYEQYF.

The chain employs TRBV6-6 and TRBJ2-1; tentatively, D is TRBD2 (6 bases). V was clipped by 6 bases and J by 8 bases, with 8 bases between them. The CDR3 runs to 11 residues. Germline V gene sequence: CDR1 MNHNY, CDR2 SVGAGI (reference sequence). CDR3 bases: TGTGCCAGCAGCCCTAGCGATGAGCAGTTCTTC. This codes for CASSPSDEQFF.

V gene TRBV9 combines with J gene TRBJ1-1; D not resolved. The germline V gene has CDR1 SGDLS and CDR2 YYNGEE. V was shortened by 2 bases and J by 3 bases, with 5 bases between the two germline ends. This CDR3 comprises 12 residues. The CDR3 reads CASSVRDTEAFF. The DNA of the CDR3 is TGTGCCAGCAGCGTTCGGGACACTGAAGCTTTCTTT. Together with reference TRBV9 and TRBJ1-1, the CDR3 gives the full variable domain: DSGVTQTPKHLITATGQRVTLRCSPRSGDLSVYWYQQSLDQGLQFLIQYYNGEERAKGNILERFSAQQFPDLHSELNLSSLELGDSALYFCASSVRDTEAFFGQGTRLTVV.

J is TRBJ1-6 and V is TRBV7-2, with D perhaps matching TRBD1 (6 bases). CDR3 length equals 15 residues. CDR1 is SGHTA and CDR2 is FQGNSA in the germline V gene. Trimming stripped 3 bases from V and 6 bases from J, with 12 bases between. CDR3 sequence: CASSFYRVGNSPLHF. The CDR3 nucleotides read TGTGCCAGCAGCTTCTACAGGGTGGGTAATTCACCCCTCCACTTT.

The chain employs TRBV28 and TRBJ2-1; perhaps TRBD2 as D (7 bases). Germline CDR1 is MDHEN and CDR2 is SYDVKM. The V end lost 6 bases, the J end lost 4 bases, and 16 bases lay between the germline ends. The length of the CDR3 is 15 residues. The CDR3 nucleotides are TGTGCCAGCAGCCCCGGGGGGCTGGGATACAATGAGCAGTTCTTC. This codes for CASSPGGLGYNEQFF.

The chain carries TRBV6-5 and TRBJ2-7; TRBD2 might be the D (7 bases). The CDR3 has 14 residues. V gave up 6 bases and J gave up 2 bases, with 14 bases separating them. CDR1 and CDR2 (germline): MNHEY, SVGAGI. CDR3 protein: CASRRGGDTYEQYF. CDR3 coding DNA: TGTGCCAGCAGGCGAGGGGGGGACACCTACGAGCAGTACTTC.

The V gene is TRBV4-1, the J gene TRBJ2-7; 7 nucleotides agree with TRBD1. This CDR3 has 16 amino acids. Germline V lookup: CDR1 MGHRA, CDR2 YSYEKL. After removal of 3 bases from V and 3 bases from J, the junction contained 11 bases not matched to a gene. DNA of the CDR3: TGCGCCAGCAGCCAGAGAGCAGGGACAGTTAGCTACGAGCAGTACTTC. Protein sequence: CASSQRAGTVSYEQYF.

The chain links TRBV19 to TRBJ1-1, with no clear D. Trimming removed 3 bases at V and 6 bases at J, with 11 bases between. Germline assignment: CDR1 LNHDA and CDR2 SQIVND (reference sequence). This CDR3 contains 13 residues. In DNA, the CDR3 is TGTGCCAGTAGTATGGGAGGGCGAGCTGAAGCTTTCTTT. It translates to CASSMGGRAEAFF.

The chain links TRBV6-5 to TRBJ2-5; possible D gene TRBD2, 5 bases. Germline-derived CDR1 and CDR2 are MNHEY and SVGAGI. The CDR3 consists of 12 residues. The germline V and J ends were trimmed by 5 bases and 5 bases, with 9 bases remaining between them. In DNA form, the CDR3 reads TGTGCCAGCAGTCCAGGCGGGGAGACCCAGTACTTC. Translated: CASSPGGETQYF.

This rearrangement joins TRBV18 to TRBJ1-2, with 7 bases lining up with TRBD1. V lost 6 bases, J lost 4 bases, and 5 bases stayed unmatched. The CDR3 is 13 amino acids. From germline, CDR1 is KGHSH and CDR2 LQKENI. The CDR3 DNA reads as TGTGCCAGCTCCCTGGACAGGTCCTATGGCTACACCTTC. This encodes CASSLDRSYGYTF.